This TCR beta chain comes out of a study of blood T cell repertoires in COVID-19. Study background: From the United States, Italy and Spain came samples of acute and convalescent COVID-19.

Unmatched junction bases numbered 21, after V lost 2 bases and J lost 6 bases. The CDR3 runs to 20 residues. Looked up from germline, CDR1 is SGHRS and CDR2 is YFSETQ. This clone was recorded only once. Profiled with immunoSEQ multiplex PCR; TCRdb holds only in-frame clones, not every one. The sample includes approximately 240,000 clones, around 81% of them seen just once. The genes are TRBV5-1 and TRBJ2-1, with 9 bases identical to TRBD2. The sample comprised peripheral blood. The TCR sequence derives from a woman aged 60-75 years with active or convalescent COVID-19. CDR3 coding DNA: TGCGCCAGCAGCTTACCCTCCCGAGCGGGAGGAGGGGACTGGGTCAATGAGCAGTTCTTC. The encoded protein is CASSLPSRAGGGDWVNEQFF.